Listed below are T cell receptor beta chains from one sample, sequenced in a study of cytomegalovirus exposure and HLA in healthy donors. Libraries were prepared by immunoSEQ multiplex PCR; TCRdb keeps only in-frame clonotypes and omits some of them. This table has about 240,000 clones, approximately 86% appearing once. Source material: PBMCs. The receptors stem from a woman aged 25 to 39 in good health and CMV-seropositive. The CDR3 runs from the conserved cysteine through the conserved F or W.

>TRBV5-8
CASSLRDRVYNEQFF
>TRBV5-1
CASSLGTGRNQPQHF
>TRBV27
CASGLDRGGNEQYF
>TRBV29-1
CSILVGEAGYTF
>TRBV2
CASSGSSGRATDTQYF
>TRBV27
CASSKTGTSGQVAKNIQYF
>TRBV7-6
CASSGWNRGPVF
>TRBV5-1
CASSLGDSTNEKLFF
>TRBV13
CASSQGQGDIFEQYF
>TRBV5-1
CASSLDSGHGGYTF
>TRBV5-4
CASSLGGGGFRSYEQYF
>TRBV4-1
CASSQEPLGSYNEQFF
>TRBV6-5
CASGGTGVAGNTIYF
>TRBV5-6
CASSLLWGSGRTDTQYF
>TRBV10-1
CASSRVGTEAFF
>TRBV27
CASNHGGSDYEQYF
>TRBV11-2
CASSLTGGGTEAFF
>TRBV2
CASEDYQVPNTEAFF
>TRBV6-4
CASTRGQDFF
>TRBV5-1
CASSHAGTGQETQYF
>TRBV7-9
CASSSRDRVLSGYTF
>TRBV19
CASRLVGGTGPNTGELFF
>TRBV5-1
CASSLVPGDGETQYF
>TRBV5-1
CASSLVMGLNEQFF
>TRBV12-5
CASGPGGGRETQYF
>TRBV27
CASSPLIRDEQYF
>TRBV5-1
CASSLSGRAFYEQYF
>TRBV30
CAGLQGRSYEQYF
>TRBV25-1
CASTGDSYGYTF
>TRBV10-2
CASGTRGLNEQFF
>TRBV27
CASRTGTPFFYEQYF
>TRBV5-1
CASTIAGGNTGELFF
>TRBV6-1
CASREPGNTIYF
>TRBV27
CASSFAGTGELFF
>TRBV20-1
CSVGQFYGYTF
>TRBV27
CASSNSLTLTYEQYF
>TRBV9
CASSVGLTGGETQYF
>TRBV6-5
CASSTLDTQYF
>TRBV6-5
CASSYSGRGTGNTIYF
>TRBV15
CATSRALWTSGGTDTQYF
>TRBV28
CASRMAGGQGFYEQYF
>TRBV10-3
CAISEITGQRETQYF
>TRBV28
CASSLTPRQGSSYEQYF
>TRBV5-1
CASRSGGRETQYF
>TRBV30
CAWSVLEETEAFF
>TRBV27
CASSLKRPGQGAFEQFF
>TRBV10-3
CAISENRGGSETQYF
>TRBV6-5
CASSTGYEAFF
>TRBV5-1
CASSLASRTDTQYF
>TRBV2
CASRYRDATNEKLFF